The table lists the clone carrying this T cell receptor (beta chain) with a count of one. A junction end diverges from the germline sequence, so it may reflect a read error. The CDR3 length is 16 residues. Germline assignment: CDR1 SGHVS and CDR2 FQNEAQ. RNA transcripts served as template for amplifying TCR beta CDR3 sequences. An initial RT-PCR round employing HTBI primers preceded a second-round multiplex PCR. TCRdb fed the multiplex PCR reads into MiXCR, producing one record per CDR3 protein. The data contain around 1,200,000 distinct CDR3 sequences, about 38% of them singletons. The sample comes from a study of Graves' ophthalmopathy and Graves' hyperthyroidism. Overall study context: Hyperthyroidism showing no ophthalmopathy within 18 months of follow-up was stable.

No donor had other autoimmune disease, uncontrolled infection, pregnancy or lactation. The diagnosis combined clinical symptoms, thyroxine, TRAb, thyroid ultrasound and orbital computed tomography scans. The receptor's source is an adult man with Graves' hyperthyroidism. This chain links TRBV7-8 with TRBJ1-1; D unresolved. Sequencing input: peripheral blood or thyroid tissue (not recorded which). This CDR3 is CAGSQVKRGIVTEAFF. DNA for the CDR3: TGCGCCGGCAGCCAAGTTAAGCGCGGCATAGTGACTGAAGCTTTCTTT.